Each of the 9 T cell receptor beta chains below was sequenced from the same sample in a study of CD8 T cells in Susac syndrome. The authors reverse transcribed roughly 0.5 to 1 ug RNA with random hexamers. One entry per CDR3 protein results from TCRdb running MiXCR on the immunoSEQ multiplex PCR reads. In the table there are around 130,000 distinct CDR3 sequences, approximately 89% of which are singletons. The sample consisted of CD8+ T cells from PBMCs. These receptors originate from a human donor with multiple sclerosis.

The chain employs TRBV6-2 or TRBV6-3 and TRBJ1-2; a weak D match, TRBD1 (5 bases). Germline assignment: CDR1 MNHEY and CDR2 SVGEGT. Between the trimmed V and J ends, which lost 2 bases and 1 base, there was a span of 14 bases. There are 16 residues in the CDR3. The CDR3 here is CASSYDRGILNYGYTF. The DNA of the CDR3 is TGTGCCAGCAGTTACGACAGAGGAATTCTTAACTATGGCTACACCTTC.

This clonotype has only one observation. The rearrangement joins TRBV27 to TRBJ1-2; D gene unclear. The CDR3 has 15 amino acids. Germline V gene data show CDR1 as MNHEY and CDR2 as SMNVEV (reference sequence). Trimming stripped 3 bases from V and 3 bases from J, with 14 bases between. CDR3 DNA: TGTGCCAGCAGTTTTACCGGGGTCGAGGACTATGGCTACACCTTC. Amino acids: CASSFTGVEDYGYTF.

The count of this clonotype is one. This chain uses TRBV7-9 with TRBJ2-1, with TRBD1 identical over 10 bases. CDR3 length: 17 amino acids. Germline V gives CDR1 SEHNR, CDR2 FQNEAQ (reference sequence). The ends lost 4 bases at V and 3 bases at J; junction bases unmatched: 9. The CDR3 nucleotides read TGTGCCAGCAGCTCCTCCCCCGGGACAGGGGTCTACAATGAGCAGTTCTTC. This codes for CASSSSPGTGVYNEQFF. Full variable domain (remainder filled in from reference TRBV7-9 and TRBJ2-1): DTGVSQNPRHKITKRGQNVTFRCDPISEHNRLYWYRQTLGQGPEFLTYFQNEAQLEKSRLLSDRFSAERPKGSFSTLEIQRTEQGDSAMYLCASSSSPGTGVYNEQFFGPGTRLTVL.

The chain uses TRBV14 and TRBJ2-2; possible D gene TRBD2, 6 bases. The V and J ends lost 4 bases and 4 bases respectively, with 10 bases between them. Germline-derived CDR1 and CDR2 are SGHDN and FVKESK. The CDR3 length is 14 residues. The CDR3 coding sequence is TGTGCCAGCAGCCCCGGGACTTCCACCGGGGAGCTGTTTTTT. Translating it yields CASSPGTSTGELFF.

This chain connects TRBV28 to TRBJ1-2; D gene ambiguous. V dropped 5 bases and J dropped 4 bases, with 14 bases sitting between them. Germline V gene lookup returns CDR1 MDHEN and CDR2 SYDVKM. This CDR3 is 14 amino acids long. The CDR3 nucleotides read TGTGCCAGCAGTCTCAGACCAGAAGTCTATGGCTACACCTTC. It is translated as CASSLRPEVYGYTF.

This clonotype is a singleton in its sample. The rearrangement joins TRBV5-4 to TRBJ2-7; TRBD1 aligns across 7 bases. The CDR3 sequence is 16 residues long. The V and J ends lost 3 bases and 3 bases, in that order; junction bases with no gene match: 12. The germline V gene encodes CDR1 SGHNT and CDR2 YYREEE (reference sequence). CDR3 loop: CASSSDSGTARYEQYF. Written as DNA, the CDR3 is TGTGCCAGCAGCTCGGATTCCGGGACAGCTCGCTACGAGCAGTACTTC.

The chain links TRBV3-1 to TRBJ2-1; 10 bases fit TRBD2. This CDR3 region has 16 residues. The junction had 7 bases not matched to a gene; V was cut back by 3 bases and J by 5 bases. Germline CDR1 is LGHDT and CDR2 is YNNKEL (reference sequence). CDR3 loop: CASSHPSGSLDNEQFF. CDR3 bases: TGTGCCAGCAGCCATCCTAGCGGGAGTCTCGACAATGAGCAGTTCTTC.

J is TRBJ1-1 and V is TRBV10-1; 9 positions agree with TRBD1. From germline, CDR1 is WNHNN and CDR2 SYGVQD (reference sequence). Germline trimming cut 4 bases from V and 7 bases from J; bases unmatched to any gene: 1. The CDR3 covers 12 residues. CDR3 sequence: CASSGTGVEAFF. The DNA for the CDR3 is TGCGCCAGCAGTGGGACAGGGGTTGAAGCTTTCTTT.

This rearrangement joins TRBV4-1 to TRBJ2-3; the D is unclear. This CDR3 comprises 15 residues. Germline lookup yields CDR1 MGHRA and CDR2 YSYEKL. Trimming shortened V by 0 bases and J by 2 bases, and 9 bases separated the two germline ends. The CDR3 is CASSQDTEYTDTQYF. The DNA for the CDR3 is TGCGCCAGCAGCCAAGATACAGAATACACAGATACGCAGTATTTT.